The 31 T cell receptor beta chains in this list originate from one sample, sequenced in a study of OX40 agonist ivuxolimab in advanced cancers. The method was immunoSEQ multiplex PCR; TCRdb's version includes in-frame clones alone and lacks a portion of them. The sample has tens of thousands of clones, 90% seen once. The source was CD4+ or CD8+ T cells sorted from blood, collected in a trial of the OX40 agonist ivuxolimab. These receptors were obtained from an adult with an advanced solid tumor such as melanoma, head and neck, liver or kidney cancer.

CDR3 in DNA: TGTGCCAGCAGCCCCGGACAGGGGGCCTCTGGGGCCAACGTCCTGACTTTC. Its translation is CASSPGQGASGANVLTF. This sequence joins TRBV27 and TRBJ2-6; TRBD1 matches 11 bases. The germline CDR1 and CDR2 sequences are MNHEY and SMNVEV (reference sequence). Trimming took 6 bases from V and 0 from J; bases not matched to a gene: 4. CDR3 length: 17 amino acids.

The chain employs TRBV9 and TRBJ2-7; possibly TRBD1 for D (5 bases). Germline values: CDR1 SGDLS, CDR2 YYNGEE. Trimming stripped 2 bases from V and 6 bases from J, with 9 bases between. The length of the CDR3 is 12 residues. This CDR3 reads CASSVGQSEQYF. DNA for the CDR3: TGTGCCAGCAGCGTTGGACAATCCGAGCAGTACTTC.

The rearrangement links TRBV6-5 to TRBJ1-5; 7 bases align to TRBD1. In germline, CDR1 is MNHEY, CDR2 SVGAGI. Unmatched junction bases numbered 5, after V lost 5 bases and J lost 1 base. This CDR3 is built from 15 residues. Here the CDR3 DNA reads TGTGCCAGCAGTAGACAGGGATTGAGCAATCAGCCCCAGCATTTT. This encodes CASSRQGLSNQPQHF.

The chain couples TRBV9 to TRBJ2-7; D is unresolved. Germline V gene data show CDR1 as SGDLS and CDR2 as YYNGEE. V gave up 0 bases and J gave up 4 bases, with 17 bases separating them. The CDR3 is 16 residues long. CDR3 nucleotide sequence: TGTGCCAGCAGCGTAGATCCAGTCTCTCCCCGGTACGAGCAGTACTTC. Translation: CASSVDPVSPRYEQYF.

The chain uses TRBV7-9 and TRBJ2-7, with D hard to call. V lost 5 bases and J lost 0, with 8 bases in between. Germline V gene sequence: CDR1 SEHNR, CDR2 FQNEAQ (reference sequence). This CDR3 comprises 13 residues. The CDR3 DNA sequence: TGTGCCAGCAGCCCTGGGCACTCCTACGAGCAGTACTTC. As protein: CASSPGHSYEQYF.

The rearrangement links TRBV4-2 to TRBJ1-4, with D hard to call. The V gene's germline CDR1 is LGHNA and CDR2 YNFKEQ. The CDR3 sequence is 13 residues long. The V end was cut by 8 bases, the J end by 4 bases, with 11 bases between. The CDR3 is CASGPDLNEKLFF. CDR3 in DNA: TGTGCCAGCGGCCCGGACCTTAATGAAAAACTGTTTTTT.

The chain recombines TRBV21-1 with TRBJ2-4; the DNA was not used to check the table's D call, TRBD2. TRBV21-1 is flagged as a pseudogene. The CDR3 length is 15 residues. The CDR3 DNA sequence: TGTGCCAGCATGGCTAGCGGGAGGGCCAAAAACATTCAGTACTTC. Amino acids: CASMASGRAKNIQYF.

V and J are TRBV30 and TRBJ2-7, with TRBD2 identical over 14 bases. The CDR3 is made up of 18 amino acids. V shed 3 bases and J 0 bases; nucleotides not matched to a gene: 10. Germline CDR1 and CDR2: GTSNPN and SVGIG (reference sequence). The CDR3 DNA reads TGTGCCTGGAGACGGGGCATGGGGACTAGCGGGAGCTCCTACGAGCAGTACTTC. As protein: CAWRRGMGTSGSSYEQYF.

The chain combines TRBV27 with TRBJ1-1, with D maybe TRBD1 (6 bases). The V gene's germline CDR1 is MNHEY and CDR2 SMNVEV (reference sequence). V lost 6 bases and J lost 5, with 19 bases in between. CDR3 length equals 15 residues. The CDR3 coding sequence is TGTGCCAGCAGGCCCGACAGGACGTACCAGACTGAAGCTTTCTTT. This gives the protein CASRPDRTYQTEAFF.

The CDR3 coding sequence is TGCGCTAGCGAGGACAGAACACACAATGAGCAGTTCTTC. Translation: CASEDRTHNEQFF. The V call is TRBV5-1, the J call TRBJ2-1, with D maybe TRBD1 (6 bases). This CDR3 has 13 amino acids. Per germline, CDR1 SGHRS and CDR2 YFSETQ.

The rearrangement links TRBV9 to TRBJ2-5; TRBD2 aligns across 13 bases. This CDR3 has 14 residues. V lost 3 bases, J lost 4 bases, and 0 bases stayed unmatched. Germline-derived CDR1 and CDR2 are SGDLS and YYNGEE. CDR3 residues: CASSGLAGGETQYF. CDR3 nucleotides: TGTGCCAGCAGCGGACTAGCGGGAGGAGAGACCCAGTACTTC. The variable domain in full, completed from reference TRBV9 and TRBJ2-5, reads DSGVTQTPKHLITATGQRVTLRCSPRSGDLSVYWYQQSLDQGLQFLIQYYNGEERAKGNILERFSAQQFPDLHSELNLSSLELGDSALYFCASSGLAGGETQYFGPGTRLLVL.

The rearrangement links TRBV19 to TRBJ2-5; D possibly corresponds to TRBD2 (5 bases). This CDR3 is 14 amino acids long. CDR1 LNHDA and CDR2 SQIVND come from the germline V gene (reference sequence). Trimming removed 5 bases at V and 5 bases at J, with 15 bases between. The CDR3 sequence: CASSGYGVRETQYF. In DNA, the CDR3 is TGTGCCAGTAGTGGTTACGGGGTACGGGAGACCCAGTACTTC.

V is TRBV7-8 and J is TRBJ2-5, with TRBD2 matching over 7 bases. Trimming cost V 3 bases and J 2 bases; bases outside gene matches: 6. Germline V CDR1 and CDR2: SGHVS, FQNEAQ. This CDR3 is built from 15 residues. CDR3 region: CASSFFEGGQETQYF. The CDR3 DNA is TGTGCCAGCAGCTTTTTTGAGGGAGGGCAAGAGACCCAGTACTTC.

The J gene is TRBJ2-3, the V gene TRBV28; the match to TRBD1 covers 10 bases. The V and J ends lost 5 bases and 2 bases, in that order; junction bases with no gene match: 10. Germline values: CDR1 MDHEN, CDR2 SYDVKM. This CDR3 comprises 17 residues. The CDR3 bases are TGTGCCAGCAGTCCCCACGGGACAGGGGCGTTCACAGATACGCAGTATTTT. Encoded protein: CASSPHGTGAFTDTQYF.

The V and J genes are TRBV14 and TRBJ2-1; D could derive from TRBD1 or TRBD2 (5 bases each). Trimming cost V 0 bases and J 3 bases, with 24 bases left between them. This CDR3 is built from 20 residues. From germline, CDR1 is SGHDN and CDR2 FVKESK. CDR3 residues: CASSQEVRDYRMGNYNEQFF. CDR3 bases: TGTGCCAGCAGCCAAGAAGTTCGTGACTACAGGATGGGTAACTACAATGAGCAGTTCTTC.

The chain uses TRBV14 and TRBJ2-7; D is perhaps TRBD1 (5 bases). The CDR3 length is 13 residues. CDR1 and CDR2 from the germline V gene are SGHDN and FVKESK. Trimming stripped 5 bases from V and 3 bases from J, with 11 bases between. The CDR3 nucleotides read TGTGCCAGCAGCTGGGGCTTCCTCTACGAGCAGTACTTC. The encoded protein is CASSWGFLYEQYF.

The chain carries TRBV5-1 and TRBJ2-3; D gene uncertain. This CDR3 contains 17 residues. V gave up 0 bases and J gave up 0 bases, with 14 bases separating them. The germline V gene encodes CDR1 SGHRS and CDR2 YFSETQ. This CDR3 reads CASSLAPEPSSTDTQYF. The CDR3 DNA sequence: TGCGCCAGCAGCTTGGCTCCGGAACCCTCTAGCACAGATACGCAGTATTTT.

The V call is TRBV27, the J call TRBJ1-2; D gene ambiguous. Germline assignment: CDR1 MNHEY and CDR2 SMNVEV (reference sequence). The CDR3 runs 13 residues. The V and J ends lost 5 bases and 0 bases respectively, with 7 bases between them. In nucleotides, the CDR3 is TGTGCCAGCAGTGAGACTACTAACTATGGCTACACCTTC. Translation gives CASSETTNYGYTF.

J is TRBJ2-1 and V is TRBV25-1, with 8 bases aligning to TRBD1. Germline assignment: CDR1 MGHDK and CDR2 SYGVNS. Trimming took 7 bases from V and 5 from J; bases not matched to a gene: 13. The CDR3 runs to 16 residues. Here the CDR3 DNA reads TGTGCCAGCACCCCCGAGGGTGGACAGGGCCACAATGAGCAGTTCTTC. It translates to CASTPEGGQGHNEQFF.

The rearrangement joins TRBV6-5 to TRBJ2-7, with TRBD1 identical over 7 bases. In germline, CDR1 is MNHEY, CDR2 SVGAGI. J gave up 4 bases and V 4 bases, and 7 bases lay outside the gene matches. The CDR3 runs to 14 residues. This chain's CDR3 is CASSWKGGGYEQYF. Here the CDR3 DNA reads TGTGCCAGCAGTTGGAAAGGGGGCGGGTACGAGCAGTACTTC.

This chain's CDR3 is CAWSRGQGADEQFF. The DNA of the CDR3 is TGTGCCTGGAGTCGCGGACAGGGGGCCGATGAGCAGTTCTTC. J is TRBJ2-1 and V is TRBV30; 11 nucleotides line up with TRBD1. The J segment lost 8 bases and the V segment lost 2 bases, leaving 5 bases of the junction unmatched. Germline values: CDR1 GTSNPN, CDR2 SVGIG (reference sequence). This CDR3 has 14 amino acids.

The J gene is TRBJ2-1, the V gene TRBV19; 7 positions match TRBD2. The CDR3 is 16 amino acids. V shed 1 base, J shed 4 bases, and the junction held 7 bases outside the gene matches. CDR1 LNHDA and CDR2 SQIVND come from the germline V gene (reference sequence). The DNA of the CDR3 is TGTGCCAGTAGTATAGTGGCGGGAGTAGGGTACAATGAGCAGTTCTTC. This encodes CASSIVAGVGYNEQFF.

The chain joins TRBV5-1 to TRBJ2-7; D gene uncertain. This CDR3 contains 15 residues. Deletions cut 0 bases from V and 2 bases from J, with 12 bases between. Germline V lookup: CDR1 SGHRS, CDR2 YFSETQ. The CDR3 sequence: CASSLASSAAYEQYF. Written as DNA, the CDR3 is TGCGCCAGCAGCTTGGCCAGTTCGGCCGCCTACGAGCAGTACTTC.

V and J are TRBV5-1 and TRBJ2-1; perhaps TRBD2 as D (5 bases). The germline V and J ends were trimmed by 4 bases and 4 bases, with 9 bases remaining between them. The CDR3 length is 13 residues. CDR1 and CDR2 from the germline V gene are SGHRS and YFSETQ. The DNA for the CDR3 is TGCGCCAGCAGCGAGGGCGGATACAATGAGCAGTTCTTC. Protein: CASSEGGYNEQFF.

This chain joins TRBV21-1 and TRBJ1-5; TRBD1, the table's D call, lacks a check against the DNA. TRBV21-1 is a listed pseudogene. This CDR3 is built from 16 residues. CDR3 loop: CASTSNAGQGNQPQHF. Here the CDR3 DNA reads TGTGCCAGCACCTCAAATGCGGGACAGGGGAATCAGCCCCAGCATTTT.

The rearrangement joins TRBV9 to TRBJ2-3; TRBD2 aligns across 11 bases. The CDR3 spans 18 residues. Losses at the gene ends were 0 bases for V and 4 bases for J; bases not matched to a gene: 10. Germline V gives CDR1 SGDLS, CDR2 YYNGEE. CDR3 coding DNA: TGTGCCAGCAGCGTAGTCCCTCAACTAGCGGGAGTCCCAGATACGCAGTATTTT. It yields the protein CASSVVPQLAGVPDTQYF.

The chain has TRBV10-3 and TRBJ1-1; D might be TRBD1 (5 bases). V was pared by 3 bases and J by 1 base, with 9 bases between. The CDR3 totals 14 residues. Germline V lookup: CDR1 ENHRY, CDR2 SYGVKD. The CDR3 nucleotides are TGTGCCATCAGTGAAGGGGATACGAACACTGAAGCTTTCTTT. This gives the protein CAISEGDTNTEAFF.

The rearrangement links TRBV15 to TRBJ1-5; 9 bases are a match to TRBD1. The CDR3 runs to 15 residues. From germline, CDR1 is LNHNV and CDR2 YYDKDF (reference sequence). V dropped 5 bases and J dropped 1; count of bases not matched to a gene: 3. CDR3 loop: CATSLDRGSNQPQHF. CDR3 coding DNA: TGTGCCACCAGCTTGGACAGGGGCAGCAATCAGCCCCAGCATTTT.

The rearrangement joins TRBV29-1 to TRBJ2-5, with D perhaps matching TRBD2 (5 bases). V lost 1 base and J lost 4, with 16 bases in between. The V gene's germline CDR1 is SQVTM and CDR2 ANQGSEA. The length of the CDR3 is 15 residues. In DNA form, the CDR3 reads TGCAGCGTTGAAGCTGGAGGCCATATAGGAGAGACCCAGTACTTC. Translated: CSVEAGGHIGETQYF. Using reference TRBV29-1 and TRBJ2-5 for the parts outside the CDR3, the full variable domain is SAVISQKPSRDICQRGTSLTIQCQVDSQVTMMFWYRQQPGQSLTLIATANQGSEATYESGFVIDKFPISRPNLTFSTLTVSNMSPEDSSIYLCSVEAGGHIGETQYFGPGTRLLVL.

The rearrangement uses TRBV10-2 and TRBJ1-5; D gene ambiguous. Looked up from germline, CDR1 is WSHSY and CDR2 is SAAADI. The CDR3 runs 12 residues. With 9 bases removed from V and 2 bases from J, the gap between germline ends came to 8 bases. The CDR3 region has the DNA TGCGCCAGTGCCGTGGGCAATCAGCCCCAGCATTTT. Translation gives CASAVGNQPQHF.

The chain carries TRBV2 and TRBJ2-7, with 14 bases that match TRBD2. V was pared by 6 bases and J by 2 bases, with 6 bases of the junction left unmatched. CDR1 is SNHLY and CDR2 is FYNNEI in the germline V gene. The CDR3 totals 16 residues. This CDR3 reads CASRAGTSGRAYEQYF. As DNA, the CDR3 is TGTGCCAGCAGGGCTGGGACTAGCGGGAGAGCCTACGAGCAGTACTTC.